Here is one T cell receptor beta chain with its context. What it binds is not known. The V end lost 2 bases, the J end lost 2 bases, and 7 bases lay between the germline ends. The CDR3 has 13 residues. Germline CDR1 SGHTA, CDR2 FQGNSA. The assay was run at survey level. Here immunoSEQ multiplex PCR was the method, and the copy in TCRdb shows in-frame clones only, minus some. This sample has about 46,000 clones, with 84% found just once. This specimen comes from a study of STAT5B mutations in CD4+ large granular lymphocyte leukemia. Broader study findings: TRBV06-family usage was enriched in top patient clones (8/27) versus controls (2/35). Without HLA matching, higher CD4+ than CD8+ T-LGLL clonality could reflect small sample size.

The chain combines TRBV7-2 with TRBJ2-7; D gene ambiguous. Material: CD4+ T cells from blood buffy coats. This receptor was taken from a human donor in good health. CDR3 sequence: CASSLNPTYEQYF. The CDR3 DNA is TGTGCCAGCAGCTTAAACCCCACCTACGAGCAGTACTTC.